Reported below is one T cell receptor (beta chain). This sample was taken from a study of cytomegalovirus exposure and HLA in healthy donors. Germline V CDR1 and CDR2: SGHNT, YYREEE (reference sequence). The CDR3 is made up of 15 amino acids. V lost 3 bases and J lost 9; bases outside the gene matches: 9. The PCR contained 60 Vbeta and 13 Jbeta primers. TCRdb keeps only in-frame clones here, not all; method: immunoSEQ multiplex PCR. The sample lists 130,000 to 150,000 clones; roughly 80% were seen once. The TCR originated in a woman aged 40 to 55 in good health and CMV-seropositive. The V and J genes are TRBV5-4 and TRBJ1-6, with 7 bases identical to TRBD1. Sample: PBMCs. CDR3 in amino acids: CASSSTGDGGSPLHF. CDR3 nucleotides: TGTGCCAGCAGCTCCACAGGGGACGGAGGTTCACCCCTCCACTTT. The full variable domain, in which reference TRBV5-4 and TRBJ1-6 provide the parts outside the CDR3, is ETGVTQSPTHLIKTRGQQVTLRCSSQSGHNTVSWYQQALGQGPQFIFQYYREEENGRGNFPPRFSGLQFPNYSSELNVNALELDDSALYLCASSSTGDGGSPLHFGNGTRLTVT.